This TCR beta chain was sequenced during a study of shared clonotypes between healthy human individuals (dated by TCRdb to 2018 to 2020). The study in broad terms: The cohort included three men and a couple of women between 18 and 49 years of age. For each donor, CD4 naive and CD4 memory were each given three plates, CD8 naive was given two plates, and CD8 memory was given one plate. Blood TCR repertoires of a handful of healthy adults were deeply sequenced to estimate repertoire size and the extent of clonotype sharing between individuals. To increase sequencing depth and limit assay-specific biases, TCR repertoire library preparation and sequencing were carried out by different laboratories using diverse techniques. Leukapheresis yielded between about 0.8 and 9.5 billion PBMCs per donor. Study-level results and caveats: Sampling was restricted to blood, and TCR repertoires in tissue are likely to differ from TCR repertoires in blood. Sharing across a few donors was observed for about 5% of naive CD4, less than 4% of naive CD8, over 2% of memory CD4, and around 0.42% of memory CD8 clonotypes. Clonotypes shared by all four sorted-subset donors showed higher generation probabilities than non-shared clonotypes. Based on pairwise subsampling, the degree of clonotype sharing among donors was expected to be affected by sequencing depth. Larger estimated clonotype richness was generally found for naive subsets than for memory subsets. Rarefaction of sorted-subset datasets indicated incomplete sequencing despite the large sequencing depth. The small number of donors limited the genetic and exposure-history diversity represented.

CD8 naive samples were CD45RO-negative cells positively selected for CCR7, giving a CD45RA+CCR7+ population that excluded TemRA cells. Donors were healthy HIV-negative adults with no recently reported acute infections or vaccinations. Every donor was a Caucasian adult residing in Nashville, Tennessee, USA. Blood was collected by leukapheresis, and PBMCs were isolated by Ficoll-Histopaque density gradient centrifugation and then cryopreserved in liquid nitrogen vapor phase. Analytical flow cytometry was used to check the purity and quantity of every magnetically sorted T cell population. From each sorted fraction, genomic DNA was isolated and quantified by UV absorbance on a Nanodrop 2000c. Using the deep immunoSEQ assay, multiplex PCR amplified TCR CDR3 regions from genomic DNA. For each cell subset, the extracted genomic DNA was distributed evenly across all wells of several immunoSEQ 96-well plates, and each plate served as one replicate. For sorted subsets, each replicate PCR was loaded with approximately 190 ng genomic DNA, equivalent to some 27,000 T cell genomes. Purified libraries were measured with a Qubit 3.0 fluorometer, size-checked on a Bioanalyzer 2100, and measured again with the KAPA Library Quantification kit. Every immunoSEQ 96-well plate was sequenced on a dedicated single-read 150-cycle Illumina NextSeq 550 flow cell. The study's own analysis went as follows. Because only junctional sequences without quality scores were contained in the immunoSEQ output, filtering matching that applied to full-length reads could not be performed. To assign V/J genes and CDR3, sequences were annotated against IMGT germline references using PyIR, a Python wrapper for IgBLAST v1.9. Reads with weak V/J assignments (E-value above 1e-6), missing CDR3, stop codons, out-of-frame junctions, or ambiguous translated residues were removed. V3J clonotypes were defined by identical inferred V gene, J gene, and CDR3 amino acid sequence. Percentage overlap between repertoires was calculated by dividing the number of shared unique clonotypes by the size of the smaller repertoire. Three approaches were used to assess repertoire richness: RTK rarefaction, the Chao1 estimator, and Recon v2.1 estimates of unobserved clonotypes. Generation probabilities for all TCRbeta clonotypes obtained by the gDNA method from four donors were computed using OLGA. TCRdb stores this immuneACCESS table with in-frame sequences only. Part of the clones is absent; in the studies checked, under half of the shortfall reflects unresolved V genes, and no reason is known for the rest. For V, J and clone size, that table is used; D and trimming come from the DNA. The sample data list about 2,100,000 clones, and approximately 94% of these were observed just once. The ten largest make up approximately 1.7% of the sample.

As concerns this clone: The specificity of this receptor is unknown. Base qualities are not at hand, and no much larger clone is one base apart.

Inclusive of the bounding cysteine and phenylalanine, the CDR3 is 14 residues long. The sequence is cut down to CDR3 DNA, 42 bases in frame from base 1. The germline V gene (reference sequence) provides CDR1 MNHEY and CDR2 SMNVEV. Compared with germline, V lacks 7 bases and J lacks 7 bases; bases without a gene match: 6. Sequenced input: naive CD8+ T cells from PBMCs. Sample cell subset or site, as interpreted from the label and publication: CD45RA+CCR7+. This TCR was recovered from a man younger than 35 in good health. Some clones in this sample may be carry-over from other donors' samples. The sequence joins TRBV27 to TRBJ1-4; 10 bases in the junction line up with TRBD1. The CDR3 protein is CASTLGQGTEKLFF. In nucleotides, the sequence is TGTGCCAGCACTTTGGGACAGGGGACTGAAAAACTGTTTTTT.